These T cell receptor beta chains were read from a single sample in a study of blood T cells in healthy people across ages. Using its own MiXCR run on the 5' RACE reads, TCRdb lists one record per CDR3 protein. The table has about 1.4 million distinct CDR3 sequences, 59% seen once. Sequences were obtained from blood. The receptor set was obtained from a man younger than 35 in good health. Each CDR3 is given with its conserved first and last residue. The D gene is left open where the match is weak. Some rows mark clone size as missing; the rest say once, few, many or name a class of expanded clone.

J,V,size,D,DNA,CDR3
TRBJ1-2,TRBV28,.,.,TGTGCCAGCAGTTTACTCGGGACTAACTATGGCTACACCTTC,CASSLLGTNYGYTF
TRBJ2-1,TRBV6-5,.,.,TGTGCCAGCATATCCATTTACAATGAGCAGTTCTTC,CASISIYNEQFF
TRBJ1-2,TRBV15,.,.,TGTGCCACCAGCAGAGATCGAGACATCGTTCAAGGCTACACCTTC,CATSRDRDIVQGYTF
TRBJ2-3,TRBV28,.,TRBD1,TGTGCCAGCAGTTTATCCCCAGACCGGGACAGGGGGGATACGCAGTATTTT,CASSLSPDRDRGDTQYF
TRBJ2-5,TRBV2,.,TRBD2,TGTGCCAGACCGGGAGCGGGAGAAGAGACCCAGTACTTC,CARPGAGEETQYF
TRBJ1-2,TRBV4-1,.,.,TGCGCCAGCAGCCGCCCTCGGGAATACTATGGCTACACCTTC,CASSRPREYYGYTF
TRBJ2-3,TRBV20-1,.,TRBD2,TGCAGTGCTAGTCCCGCTAGCGGGGGCCGGGATACGCAGTATTTT,CSASPASGGRDTQYF
TRBJ1-1,TRBV4-1,few,.,TGCGCCAGCAGCCGGACCGGGACGGCATTAGCGGACACTGAAGCTTTCTTT,CASSRTGTALADTEAFF
TRBJ2-5,TRBV12-3/TRBV12-4,once,.,TGTGCCAGCAGTTTTCGACAGGAGGGAGAGACCCAGTACTTC,CASSFRQEGETQYF
TRBJ1-2,TRBV10-3,.,.,TGTGCCACCCAAAGACCAGATGACTATGGCTACACCTTC,CATQRPDDYGYTF